This is a list of T cell receptor beta chains from one sample in a study of blood T cell repertoires in COVID-19. The table came from immunoSEQ multiplex PCR; TCRdb's copy has only in-frame clones and leaves some out. This table has about 200,000 clones, just under 85% appearing once. Sequences were obtained from peripheral blood. All receptors derive from a man between 60 and 70 years old with COVID-19, enrolled during active disease. The CDR3 runs from the conserved cysteine through the conserved F or W. A D gene is named only where the DNA matches it firmly. Part of the rows lack a size; the others show once, few, many or a class for expanded clones.

cdr3_aa cdr3_nt j_call cdr3_length clone_size v_call d_call
CASRAAGGSPLHF TGTGCCAGCAGGGCAGCGGGAGGTTCACCCCTCCACTTT TRBJ1-6 13 . TRBV2 .
CASSNQGALNGYTF TGTGCCAGCAGTAACCAGGGGGCGCTTAATGGCTACACCTTC TRBJ1-2 14 . TRBV6-5 TRBD1
CASSYEGPNTGELFF TGTGCCAGCAGTTACGAGGGTCCGAACACCGGGGAGCTGTTTTTT TRBJ2-2 15 . TRBV6-2/TRBV6-3 .
CASSQDLEGPYNEQFF TGTGCCAGCAGCCAAGATTTGGAGGGCCCCTACAATGAGCAGTTCTTC TRBJ2-1 16 . TRBV4-2 .
CAWSEGTGGRTEAFF TGTGCCTGGAGTGAAGGGACAGGGGGACGCACTGAAGCTTTCTTT TRBJ1-1 15 once TRBV30 TRBD1
CASSRDGSSGNTIYF TGTGCCAGCAGTCGGGACGGGAGCTCTGGAAACACCATATATTTT TRBJ1-3 15 . TRBV7-2 .
CASKTYNEQFF TGTGCCAGCAAGACATACAATGAGCAGTTCTTC TRBJ2-1 11 once TRBV6-5 .
CASSRNRDSYGYTF TGTGCCAGCTCACGGAACCGGGACAGCTATGGCTACACCTTC TRBJ1-2 14 . TRBV18 TRBD1
CASSSPSEGAPYEQYF TGTGCCAGCAGTTCCCCGAGTGAAGGGGCACCCTACGAGCAGTACTTC TRBJ2-7 16 . TRBV28 .
CAWSGQSGNTIYF TGTGCCTGGAGTGGTCAGTCTGGAAACACCATATATTTT TRBJ1-3 13 . TRBV30 .
CASSLRQGRTEAFF TGTGCCAGCAGCCTTCGACAGGGTAGAACTGAAGCTTTCTTT TRBJ1-1 14 . TRBV5-8 TRBD1
CASSLAGGRGYGYTF TGTGCCAGCAGCTTAGCCGGGGGGCGAGGCTATGGCTACACCTTC TRBJ1-2 15 few TRBV7-9 .
CASLGGKETQYF TGTGCCAGCTTGGGCGGGAAAGAGACCCAGTACTTC TRBJ2-5 12 . TRBV6-6 .
CASSLALGTTHEAFF TGTGCCAGCAGCTTAGCGCTCGGGACAACCCATGAAGCTTTCTTT TRBJ1-1 15 . TRBV7-2 .
CASSPSTGQGANQPQHF TGTGCCAGCAGCCCGAGCACGGGACAGGGGGCGAATCAGCCCCAGCATTTT TRBJ1-5 17 . TRBV9 TRBD1
CASCLGQGAYNEQFF TGTGCCAGCTGCCTGGGACAGGGGGCCTACAATGAGCAGTTCTTC TRBJ2-1 15 . TRBV6-5 TRBD1
CASQTPGLARRTDTQYF TGTGCCAGCCAGACCCCGGGACTAGCGAGACGCACAGATACGCAGTATTTT TRBJ2-3 17 . TRBV7-9 TRBD2
CASSLEVWADTQYF TGTGCCAGCAGTTTAGAGGTCTGGGCAGATACGCAGTATTTT TRBJ2-3 14 . TRBV27 .
CASSLSGTAGDTIYF TGCGCCAGCAGCCTGTCGGGGACAGCCGGGGACACCATATATTTT TRBJ1-3 15 . TRBV5-1 TRBD1
CASSAPVEGGAETQYF TGTGCCAGCAGTGCCCCCGTGGAGGGCGGAGCGGAGACCCAGTACTTC TRBJ2-5 16 . TRBV6-4 .
CASSPTSTNEKLFF TGTGCCAGCAGCCCGACTTCAACTAATGAAAAACTGTTTTTT TRBJ1-4 14 . TRBV6-6 .
CASSQVGGGKETQYF TGTGCCAGCAGCCAAGTCGGAGGCGGGAAAGAGACCCAGTACTTC TRBJ2-5 15 . TRBV4-2 .
CAWGDRPNTGELFF TGTGCCTGGGGGGACAGGCCGAACACCGGGGAGCTGTTTTTT TRBJ2-2 14 . TRBV30 TRBD1
CASSLGTANTEAFF TGTGCCAGCAGCTTAGGAACAGCGAACACTGAAGCTTTCTTT TRBJ1-1 14 . TRBV7-2 .
CASSLGTGMGQPQHF TGTGCCAGCAGTTTAGGGACAGGCATGGGACAGCCCCAGCATTTT TRBJ1-5 15 . TRBV28 TRBD1
CASSTTGRREGNYGYTF TGTGCCAGCAGTACTACAGGGAGGAGGGAGGGAAACTATGGCTACACCTTC TRBJ1-2 17 . TRBV7-9 .
CSVEKGFQEGDTQYF TGCAGCGTTGAAAAAGGCTTCCAAGAGGGAGATACGCAGTATTTT TRBJ2-3 15 . TRBV29-1 .
CATQTGAKAFF TGTGCCACCCAGACTGGGGCGAAAGCTTTCTTT TRBJ1-1 11 few TRBV2 .
CASSLDGVRGYEQYF TGTGCCAGCAGCTTAGACGGGGTCAGGGGATACGAGCAGTACTTC TRBJ2-7 15 . TRBV11-2 .
CASTREGIYGYTF TGTGCCAGCACCCGGGAGGGAATCTATGGCTACACCTTC TRBJ1-2 13 . TRBV12-3/TRBV12-4 .
CASSESAGNTEAFF TGCGCCAGCAGTGAGTCAGCGGGGAACACTGAAGCTTTCTTT TRBJ1-1 14 . TRBV10-1 .
CARTTLAGRSDTQYF TGTGCCAGGACCACACTAGCGGGAAGGTCGGATACGCAGTATTTT TRBJ2-3 15 . TRBV6-5 TRBD2
CSVLFGLVGTEAFF TGCAGCGTCCTTTTCGGACTGGTAGGTACTGAAGCTTTCTTT TRBJ1-1 14 . TRBV29-1 .
CASSQSEGTEAFF TGTGCCAGCAGCCAATCCGAGGGCACTGAAGCTTTCTTT TRBJ1-1 13 . TRBV3-1/TRBV3-2 .
CASSLAGSNQPQHF TGCGCCAGCAGCTTGGCCGGTAGTAATCAGCCCCAGCATTTT TRBJ1-5 14 . TRBV5-1 .
CASSRPTGMYTEAFF TGTGCCAGCAGCCGACCGACAGGGATGTACACTGAAGCTTTCTTT TRBJ1-1 15 once TRBV9 TRBD1